The sequence of this TCR beta chain was determined in a study of cytomegalovirus exposure and HLA in healthy donors listed by TCRdb under 2017. Study-level background: According to an earlier analysis of several hundred of the donors, about 190 million T cells yielded 117 million unique TCR beta sequences and less than 300 Gb of sequence data. Rather than drawing on any new phenotypic data, the later analysis identified candidate immune exposures from TCR beta sequences and the way those sequences occurred across donors. To predict cytomegalovirus infection status, the study brought together high-throughput TCR immunosequencing, statistical association of individual TCRs with disease status, and machine learning. Roughly five DR-DQ haplotypes were treated as single units for association and clustering because of strong linkage in the cohort. The number of typed donors differed by locus: about 620-640 for A, B, C, DRB1 and DQB1; 522 for DQA1; some 590 for DPA1; and some 430 for DPB1. A separate validation cohort of more than 100 different subjects was used in addition to the roughly 670-subject first cohort. Genome-wide SNP genotypes for about 55% of the roughly 670 donors were used in a later genetic analysis, which treated that subset as a discovery cohort. Approximately 300 gigabases of sequencing data and roughly 90 million unique TCR sequences were included in an early release covering 500 to 750 HLA-typed donors. Donor age, sex, ethnicity and CMV serostatus were collected together with the repertoire data. On average, about 200,000 unique TCR beta nucleotide sequences were sequenced per donor among 398 genotyped donors of the cohort, with 15% to 20% of those sequences being non-productive. The study aimed to test whether signatures of past pathogen exposure could be identified by cataloging public T cell receptors. All discovery cohort repertoires had been generated on a single sequencing platform. The study profiled the T cell repertoires of about 720 subjects by immunosequencing and related them to cytomegalovirus serostatus. An earlier analysis of a few hundred of the donors applied high-throughput TCR beta sequencing to assess whether each TCR beta V gene segment acted as functional or pseudogenic. A later analysis re-examined previously published TCR beta repertoires from just over 650 donors and added high-resolution HLA genotyping to investigate patterns of TCR occurrence. The genetic ancestry cluster associated with self-reported Caucasian donors included approximately 85% of the 300 to 450 genotyped donors. HLA typing included class I and class II loci at four-digit resolution. What the research found in general, with its limitations: In vitro tests confirmed that three of the cytomegalovirus-associated TCR beta chains recognize cytomegalovirus antigens. A further reported finding was that TCR beta sequences accurately predicted the HLA-A and HLA-B alleles for most subjects in the first cohort. A later analysis found that most CMV-associated TCR beta chains appeared HLA-restricted, with HLA associations seemingly driven largely by CMV exposure. In a later analysis, HLA-associated TCR beta chains were found to be more clonally expanded and to have lower generation probabilities than equally common non-associated chains. Several of the top co-occurrence clusters appeared to be linked to parvovirus B19, influenza, CMV and Epstein-Barr virus, according to a later analysis. Because some donors lacked HLA typing at each locus, the association tests relied only on the typed subset. The classifier was reported to diagnose cytomegalovirus status with high specificity and sensitivity in both the original cohort and the validation cohort. Specific HLA alleles were associated with some 15,000 TCR beta sequences at a false discovery rate of 0.05 in a later analysis. V-gene and J-gene trimming of TCR beta chains was associated with a missense DCLRE1C variant in a later genetic analysis, and the association was replicated in an independent cohort. In a later genetic analysis, fewer N-insertions in productive TCRs were reported among donors in an Asian-associated ancestry cluster than the approximately 670-donor mean. Sequencing depth was assumed to be roughly uniform across donors in the presence/absence analyses, though that assumption may not hold. When HLA alleles, especially DR and DQ, strongly co-occurred, attributing TCR associations to individual alleles was difficult. In an earlier analysis of 587 of the donors, most TCR beta V segments were observed in productive rearrangements about 87% or about 30% of the time, broadly matching IMGT annotations. Approximately 16 rarely observed V segments, including chromosome 9 orphons, were excluded from the earlier analysis of about 600 of the donors because counts were too low. In a later analysis, the rate of TCR association differed among HLA loci, with DRB1 alleles having the most associated TCRs and HLA-C alleles having the fewest. The cohort was sequenced for TCR beta chains only, and without alpha or paired-chain data the features that could be detected were limited. Correlated functional status among segregating V segments might be attributable to linkage disequilibrium, but an unknown experimental factor could not be ruled out. A group of highly shared sequence variants was considered likely to be a technical artifact of the sequencing pipeline. CMV serostatus was the only immune exposure information available for the cohort. Across donors, most TCR sequences were observed very rarely, whereas some public TCRs were present in many individuals. The study gave a list of under 200 TCR beta chains associated with cytomegalovirus. According to the authors, the approach could potentially be generalized to other disease states and immunological phenotypes. Some IMGT-functional V segments, including TRBV6-2 and TRBV6-3, could not be told apart with the 87-base-pair reads, so those segments were excluded.

In total, about 650 healthy bone marrow donors made up the cohort. Cohort members were all nominally healthy when sampled, although unrecorded immune exposures were likely present. The donor was CMV seronegative and was included in the group of 352 seronegative cohort members. Every donor gave a peripheral blood sample, and the peripheral blood mononuclear cells from that sample were used for TCR beta sequencing. The Qiagen DNeasy Blood Extraction Kit was used to extract genomic DNA from the blood cell samples. The library came from the immunoSEQ multiplex PCR assay. For the multiplex PCR, a mixture combining 60 forward primers for TCR Vbeta segments and 13 reverse primers for TCR Jbeta segments was used. The CDR3 region of rearranged TCR beta genes was amplified from genomic DNA by a multiplex PCR assay. Amplified TCR beta libraries were sequenced as 87-base-pair reads on the Illumina HiSeq System. The original methods were these. In a later analysis, 70 million to 95 million unique TCR beta chains were counted across the roughly 670 repertoires, and around 10 million of these chains were shared by at least two donors. To remove PCR and sequencing errors, raw reads were error-corrected and collapsed into unique sequences using a nearest-neighbor algorithm that merged closely related sequences. Alignment of CDR3 sequences to IMGT reference sequences was used to assign V, D and J gene segments. Each retained sequence needed at least a six-nucleotide match to both a V gene segment and a J gene segment. A rearrangement was called productive if the CDR3 had no stop codons and remained in frame with V and J, and every other rearrangement was called non-productive. CDR3 was defined by IMGT convention, running from the second conserved V-encoded cysteine to the conserved J-encoded phenylalanine. Sequences without an unambiguous match to a single V gene segment were excluded from the earlier analysis of 450 to 650 of the donors. An earlier analysis of a few hundred of the donors called V segments functional above 56.7% productive rearrangements and segregating when the between-donor standard deviation exceeded 5%. To diagnose cytomegalovirus status from the catalog of TCR beta chain sequences, a statistical classification framework was built. A later analysis assigned V and J genes by comparing TCR nucleotide sequences with IMGT/GENE-DB human TR gene sequences. Using the TCRdist pipeline, a later analysis assigned CDR3 sequences along with most-parsimonious VDJ recombination scenarios. A later analysis defined each TCR beta chain by its CDR3 amino acid sequence plus V-gene family, and excluded reads lacking a unique V-gene family. In a later analysis, approximately 640 highly shared, low-generation-probability nucleotide sequences were removed to address suspected cross-contamination and a sequencing artifact. In a later analysis, a clonal expansion index for each public chain was calculated from normalized within-repertoire ranks of inferred template counts. In a later analysis, generation probabilities were computed using a VDJ recombination model fitted to out-of-frame rearrangements, and the results were checked against IGoR. A later analysis scored TCR-TCR, TCR-HLA and TCR-CMV co-occurrence with hypergeometric tests, applying a repertoire-size bias correction to TCR pairs. False discovery rates were estimated in a later analysis by permuting HLA or CMV assignments 20 times. In a later analysis, co-occurring TCRs were grouped using DBSCAN, and TCRdist sequence similarity was added for clustering within HLA-allele-positive subsets. Repertoires with fewer than 30,000 or more than 120,000 public chains were left out of co-occurrence clustering, as were about five repertoires with anomalous nucleotide sharing. This is the immuneACCESS table as TCRdb keeps it, with only in-frame sequences that have V and J called. A part of the clones is gone; compared with another copy, unresolved V genes explain less than half, and the rest is unexplained. That table furnishes V, J and clone size, whereas the DNA furnished D and trimming. The sample table holds roughly 150,000 clones, of which about 80% were seen once. The ten largest account for over 2% of the sample.

The CDR3 runs 15 amino acids, cysteine and phenylalanine included. Of the read, only the CDR3 DNA is kept; its 45 bases are in frame from base 1. As encoded in the germline V gene, CDR1 is SGHRS while CDR2 is YFSETQ. V is pruned by 0 bases and J by 7 bases, leaving 5 bases of the junction without a gene match. For this clone: Its target antigen remains unknown. Per-base quality was not reported, and no clone a single base away is much larger than it. Other nucleotide sequences in the sample specify the same CDR3.

The rearranged chain carries TRBV5-1 and TRBJ2-1, with 9 bases aligning to TRBD2. This clonotype originated in a man aged 30-40 years in good health and CMV-seronegative. Sequenced input: PBMCs. The base sequence is TGCGCCAGCAGCTTGGTAGCGGGAGTGCCTAATGAGCAGTTCTTC. Its amino acids are CASSLVAGVPNEQFF.